Following are 18 T cell receptor beta chains from one sample sequenced in a study of Ad26.COV2.S vaccination and SARS-CoV-2 variants. Treatment of the sample: about 20 received Ad26.COV2.S at low or high dose, single or two shots; roughly five received placebo; per-sample allocation not given. Each sample was drawn 63 days after the first injection (of vaccine or placebo). The assay was immunoSEQ multiplex PCR, and TCRdb's table has in-frame clones only and misses some. The table includes about 480,000 clones, about 83% detected once. The sample consisted of peripheral blood, taken in a trial of Ad26.COV2.S vaccine versus placebo. The receptors come from a person between 18 and 65 years old who received the Ad26.COV2.S COVID-19 vaccine or a placebo.

The table lists this clone with a count of one. This chain joins TRBV10-3 and TRBJ2-7; D gene uncertain. CDR1 and CDR2 (germline): ENHRY, SYGVKD. The CDR3 totals 15 residues. V was trimmed by 3 bases and J by 0 bases, leaving 12 bases between them. CDR3 coding DNA: TGTGCCATCAGTGACCCAGGCTCGGGCTCCTACGAGCAGTACTTC. Residues: CAISDPGSGSYEQYF.

The chain joins TRBV3-1 (or the pseudogene TRBV3-2) to TRBJ2-7; TRBD2 aligns across 8 bases. V shed 1 base and J 2 bases; nucleotides not matched to a gene: 4. The CDR3 has 15 residues. Germline lookup yields CDR1 LGHDT and CDR2 YNNKEL (reference sequence). CDR3 sequence reads: CASSQGSGGPYEQYF. In nucleotides, the CDR3 is TGTGCCAGCAGCCAAGGAAGCGGGGGCCCCTACGAGCAGTACTTC.

This chain connects TRBV7-8 to TRBJ2-1; no reliable D call. This CDR3 region has 13 residues. The germline CDR1 and CDR2 sequences are SGHVS and FQNEAQ. Trimming took 5 bases from V and 9 from J, leaving 14 bases between them. Here the CDR3 reads CASSRDHVSEQFF. The CDR3 DNA reads as TGTGCCAGCAGCCGAGACCATGTTAGTGAGCAGTTCTTC.

V is TRBV29-1 and J is TRBJ1-2, with a tentative D call TRBD1 (5 bases). This CDR3 region has 12 residues. Trimming shortened V by 4 bases and J by 5 bases, and 11 bases separated the two germline ends. Per the germline V gene, CDR1 is SQVTM and CDR2 is ANQGSEA. The DNA for the CDR3 is TGCAGCGTTGTTAGTCAGGGTTATGGCTACACCTTC. Residues: CSVVSQGYGYTF. The full variable domain, in which reference TRBV29-1 and TRBJ1-2 provide the parts outside the CDR3, is SAVISQKPSRDICQRGTSLTIQCQVDSQVTMMFWYRQQPGQSLTLIATANQGSEATYESGFVIDKFPISRPNLTFSTLTVSNMSPEDSSIYLCSVVSQGYGYTFGSGTRLTVV.

V and J are TRBV4-2 and TRBJ2-5; TRBD2 might be the D (5 bases). CDR1 is LGHNA and CDR2 is YNFKEQ in the germline V gene. The CDR3 is 15 residues long. V lost 1 base and J 3 bases, leaving 12 bases between the germline ends. CDR3 nucleotide sequence: TGTGCCAGCAGCCAAGCGGCGGGTCCAGAAGAGACCCAGTACTTC. It encodes CASSQAAGPEETQYF.

The chain combines TRBV20-1 with TRBJ2-1; D ambiguous. With 0 bases removed from V and 7 bases from J, the gap between germline ends came to 1 base. The CDR3 length is 10 residues. CDR1 and CDR2 from the germline V gene are DFQATT and SNEGSKA (reference sequence). The CDR3 here is CSARENEQFF. The CDR3, as DNA: TGCAGTGCTAGAGAGAATGAGCAGTTCTTC.

This clone was recorded once. The chain carries TRBV19 and TRBJ2-3; tentative D call: TRBD2 (6 bases). Trimming took off 1 base at V and 2 bases at J, with 10 bases between the two ends. CDR1 is LNHDA, CDR2 SQIVND, per germline (reference sequence). The CDR3 contains 15 residues. The CDR3: CASSIGGGVTDTQYF. The CDR3 DNA reads TGTGCCAGTAGTATAGGAGGCGGGGTCACAGATACGCAGTATTTT.

The rearrangement links TRBV6-5 to TRBJ2-3, with TRBD2 matching 7 bases. Germline-derived CDR1 and CDR2 are MNHEY and SVGAGI. The CDR3 runs 14 residues. J was trimmed by 0 bases and V by 4 bases; bases with no gene match: 1. CDR3 in amino acids: CASSWGLSTDTQYF. In DNA, the CDR3 is TGTGCCAGCAGTTGGGGACTAAGCACAGATACGCAGTATTTT.

This sequence joins TRBV7-9 and TRBJ2-5; 8 positions match TRBD2. CDR1 SEHNR and CDR2 FQNEAQ come from the germline V gene (reference sequence). CDR3 length: 17 residues. V shed 0 bases, J shed 7 bases, and the junction held 13 bases outside the gene matches. The CDR3 region has the DNA TGTGCCAGCAGCTTAGCGCGCCGGGGGGGCTTCGGAGGGACCCAGTACTTC. This sequence encodes CASSLARRGGFGGTQYF.

The V and J genes are TRBV3-1 (or the pseudogene TRBV3-2) and TRBJ2-1; D not resolved. V was pared by 0 bases and J by 7 bases, with 13 bases between. Germline lookup yields CDR1 LGHDT and CDR2 YNNKEL (reference sequence). This CDR3 comprises 15 residues. CDR3 protein: CASSQDWGNLNEQFF. The CDR3 region has the DNA TGTGCCAGCAGCCAAGATTGGGGAAACTTGAATGAGCAGTTCTTC.

The V and J genes are TRBV12-3 or TRBV12-4 and TRBJ1-2; D is undetermined. The CDR3 contains 13 residues. V lost 6 bases, J lost 2 bases, and 10 bases lay in between. The CDR3 region is CASRQHGNYGYTF. The CDR3 DNA sequence: TGTGCCAGCAGGCAACACGGAAACTATGGCTACACCTTC.

This clone occurred a few times. The chain joins TRBV6-1 to TRBJ1-1; the D gene is possibly TRBD1 (5 bases). This CDR3 has 14 amino acids. Germline V gene sequence: CDR1 MNHNS, CDR2 SASEGT. The V and J ends lost 2 bases and 5 bases respectively, with 12 bases between them. This CDR3 reads CASSERRGGTEAFF. The CDR3 region has the DNA TGTGCCAGCAGTGAAAGAAGGGGTGGGACTGAAGCTTTCTTT.

This clone was seen a single time. The chain carries TRBV5-6 and TRBJ1-2; 7 bases align to TRBD1. Germline values: CDR1 SGHDT, CDR2 YYEEEE. Unmatched junction bases numbered 8, after V lost 4 bases and J lost 5 bases. The CDR3 spans 14 residues. The CDR3 DNA reads as TGTGCCAGCAGCGCTACAGGGGAGACATATGGCTACACCTTC. This sequence encodes CASSATGETYGYTF. The full variable domain, completed using reference TRBV5-6 and TRBJ1-2, is DAGVTQSPTHLIKTRGQQVTLRCSPKSGHDTVSWYQQALGQGPQFIFQYYEEEERQRGNFPDRFSGHQFPNYSSELNVNALLLGDSALYLCASSATGETYGYTFGSGTRLTVV.

This chain uses TRBV29-1 with TRBJ2-1; 11 bases map to TRBD2. The CDR3 covers 13 residues. The germline CDR1 and CDR2 sequences are SQVTM and ANQGSEA. Unmatched junction bases numbered 5, after V lost 5 bases and J lost 8 bases. The CDR3 spells CSVSTSGIYEQFF. CDR3 coding DNA: TGCAGCGTTTCGACTAGCGGGATCTATGAGCAGTTCTTC.

The J gene is TRBJ2-5, the V gene TRBV19; 12 positions match TRBD2. Per the germline V gene, CDR1 is LNHDA and CDR2 is SQIVND (reference sequence). CDR3 length equals 13 residues. Losses at the gene ends were 11 bases for V and 4 bases for J; bases not matched to a gene: 5. In nucleotides, the CDR3 is TGTGCCTCAAAGACTAGCGGGAGAGAGACCCAGTACTTC. This sequence encodes CASKTSGRETQYF.

This chain connects TRBV2 to TRBJ2-2, with D possibly being TRBD2 (5 bases). The V end was cut by 7 bases, the J end by 4 bases, with 13 bases between. CDR3 length: 14 residues. The germline V gene encodes CDR1 SNHLY and CDR2 FYNNEI. This chain's CDR3 is CASKPLASTGELFF. The CDR3 DNA is TGTGCCAGCAAACCGCTAGCATCCACCGGGGAGCTGTTTTTT.

This CDR3 reads CASSTLTGTAPQYF. Written as DNA, the CDR3 is TGTGCCAGCAGCACCTTAACGGGGACAGCCCCGCAGTATTTT. The V call is TRBV6-5, the J call TRBJ2-3, with 7 positions matching TRBD1. The germline gives CDR1 MNHEY, CDR2 SVGAGI. V lost 6 bases and J lost 10; bases outside the gene matches: 13. The CDR3 sequence is 14 residues long.

This chain links TRBV6-5 with TRBJ2-1; TRBD2 matches at 7 bases. Germline-derived CDR1 and CDR2 are MNHEY and SVGAGI. CDR3 length equals 15 residues. J was trimmed by 8 bases and V by 8 bases; bases with no gene match: 15. The CDR3 sequence: CASLLSSGLGYEQFF. For the CDR3, the DNA is TGTGCCAGCTTACTATCTAGCGGCCTCGGTTATGAGCAGTTCTTC.